This T cell receptor (beta chain) was identified in a study of blood T cell repertoires in COVID-19. CDR3 length: 15 amino acids. CDR1 is MGHRA and CDR2 is YSYEKL in the germline V gene. V lost 0 bases and J lost 3, with 11 bases in between. Sequencing was performed with immunoSEQ multiplex PCR; in TCRdb, only in-frame clones are kept and a portion is missing. This table has 250,000 to 300,000 clones, around 92% appearing once. Participants came from roughly 24 US areas, aged roughly 18 to 95 years. Before being deemed recovered, Cohort 3 donors had two negative PCRs, clearance, or symptom resolution.

The receptor was isolated from a woman in her sixties who had recovered from COVID-19. This chain joins TRBV4-1 and TRBJ1-2; possible D gene TRBD1, 6 bases. The sequencing input was PBMCs or T cells enriched from blood (not recorded which). The chain's CDR3 is CASSQDRGIHYGYTF. The CDR3 region has the DNA TGCGCCAGCAGCCAAGACAGGGGAATTCACTATGGCTACACCTTC.